This T cell receptor (beta chain) was observed in a study of T cell responses to AZD1222 COVID-19 vaccine. Study-wide background: Pooling covered second doses at about 4 or about 12 weeks.

Overall study results and limits: Spike regions recognized by vaccine-associated CD4 TCRs spanned the protein, led by 160-218 and 743-854. Among spike-specific TCRs, nearly half reportedly target unmutated variant regions.

J gave up 8 bases and V 5 bases, and 4 bases lay outside the gene matches. This CDR3 comprises 14 residues. Germline loops: CDR1 SGHNT, CDR2 YENEEA. The data were produced by immunoSEQ multiplex PCR, yet TCRdb's version contains in-frame clones alone and is incomplete. The data contain 240,000 or so clones, just over 90% of them singletons. A remark on this clone: Its specificity is unknown.

The V gene is TRBV11-3, the J gene TRBJ2-1, with 12 bases matching TRBD2. This sample comprised peripheral blood, obtained on day 0 of AZD1222 vaccination. The TCR comes from an adult in good health. The CDR3 nucleotides read TGTGCCAGCAGCAAGACTAGCGGGAGTGATGAGCAGTTCTTC. The encoded protein is CASSKTSGSDEQFF. Complete variable domain (other parts from reference TRBV11-3 and TRBJ2-1): EAGVVQSPRYKIIEKKQPVAFWCNPISGHNTLYWYLQNLGQGPELLIRYENEEAVDDSQLPKDRFSAERLKGVDSTLKIQPAELGDSAVYLCASSKTSGSDEQFFGPGTRLTVL.